Sequencing of this T cell receptor beta chain was carried out in a study of blood T cell repertoires in COVID-19. Sequencing was performed with immunoSEQ multiplex PCR; in TCRdb, only in-frame clones are kept and a portion is missing. The sample includes more than 150,000 clones, approximately 80% of them seen just once. The CDR3 contains 14 residues. Germline assignment: CDR1 SGHTS and CDR2 YDEGEE. After removal of 4 bases from V and 1 base from J, the junction contained 4 bases not matched to a gene. The rearrangement uses TRBV5-8 and TRBJ1-1, with TRBD1 matching 7 bases. This sequence originates from a woman aged 80 or over with COVID-19, enrolled during active disease. The sequencing sample was made of peripheral blood. CDR3 sequence reads: CASSLGQRNTEAFF. The DNA for the CDR3 is TGTGCCAGCAGCCTGGGACAGCGGAACACTGAAGCTTTCTTT.